The subject of this entry is one T cell receptor (beta chain). Its antigen is not identified. A read error may explain this, as a much larger clone is one base away. The CDR3 is made up of 11 amino acids. Germline assignment: CDR1 SQVTM and CDR2 ANQGSEA. V was cut by 4 bases and J by 7 bases, with 11 bases left in between. Tagging with unique molecular identifiers was a feature of the TCR beta cDNA libraries. Input amounts of about 0.95 to 10 million T cells were used. These gave approximately 500,000 cDNA molecules, so each molecule approximated one T cell. TCRdb redid the calling of the PCR reads with MiXCR, one entry per CDR3 protein. The sample has about 540,000 distinct CDR3 sequences; 34% are singletons. The sample belongs to a study of post-analysis software for immune sequencing data. Study details: Relapsing-remitting, secondary progressive and progressive-relapsing multiple sclerosis were all included among the disease courses. Notes on the study in general: Batch-mates among the samples co-clustered strongly by F measure. Patients carried 4 or 5 TRBV segments more frequently than controls did, and TRBV5-6, TRBV5-1 and TRBV20-1 were among them.

The J gene is TRBJ2-7, the V gene TRBV29-1, with a possible D match to TRBD1 (6 bases). Sequencing used blood. The sequence derives from a girl aged 2-17 years with multiple sclerosis. The CDR3 sequence is CSVARDNEQYF. The CDR3 DNA reads as TGCAGCGTTGCCAGGGACAATGAGCAGTACTTC.